This TCR beta chain was obtained from a study of T cell therapy after organ transplantation. For the study at large: Therapy products were autologous CMV-specific T cells, peptide-expanded for approximately 14 days. About 75% of the ten patients were clinical responders.

Here immunoSEQ multiplex PCR was the method, and the copy in TCRdb shows in-frame clones only, minus some. This table has 45,000 to 50,000 clones, approximately 94% appearing once. This CDR3 spans 15 amino acids. The junction had 11 bases not matched to a gene; V was cut back by 8 bases and J by 6 bases. Germline assignment: CDR1 MGHDK and CDR2 SYGVNS. Study results and limitations: Nonresponder repertoires showed strong pretherapy expansions, barely changing post-therapy.

This clone appeared once. Its specificity is unknown. V gene TRBV25-1 combines with J gene TRBJ2-1; 9 bases align to TRBD1. Sequencing used CD8+ T cells from blood, obtained before autologous CMV-specific T cell therapy. The receptor comes from a human patient who had received a solid organ transplant and had CMV disease. The CDR3 region is CASQVTGGVGNEQFF. Here the CDR3 DNA reads TGTGCCAGCCAAGTTACAGGGGGCGTCGGCAATGAGCAGTTCTTC.